This TCR beta chain was found in a study of shared clonotypes between healthy human individuals. This CDR3 comprises 16 residues. Germline lookup yields CDR1 MNHEY and CDR2 SVGAGI. V lost 0 bases, J lost 4 bases, and 9 bases stayed unmatched. Naive CD8 isolation took CD45RO-negative cells positively selected for CCR7 and excluded terminally differentiated effector memory CD45RA+ cells. TCRdb keeps only in-frame clones here, not all; method: immunoSEQ multiplex PCR. The sample lists millions of clones, about 94% occurring once. This receptor was taken from a man between 18 and 35 years old in good health. Sequenced sample: naive CD8+ T cells sorted from blood. V and J are TRBV6-5 and TRBJ2-7; 7 bases line up with TRBD1. The DNA for the CDR3 is TGTGCCAGCAGTTACTCGATAGGACAGGTAACATACGAGCAGTACTTC. This gives the protein CASSYSIGQVTYEQYF.